Listed here are 32 T cell receptor beta chains from one sample, sequenced in a study of blood T cell repertoires in COVID-19. Clones were read by immunoSEQ multiplex PCR, and TCRdb kept only the in-frame ones, dropping some. The sample lists 250,000 or so clones, roughly 88% occurring once. What was sequenced was PBMCs or T cells enriched from blood (not recorded which). Every receptor here comes from a woman between 40 and 50 years old with acute COVID-19.

This clone has a handful of counts. This rearrangement joins TRBV4-1 to TRBJ1-4; TRBD1 matches at 8 bases. The CDR3 sequence is 16 residues long. J gave up 2 bases and V 2 bases, and 4 bases lay outside the gene matches. Germline assignment: CDR1 MGHRA and CDR2 YSYEKL. CDR3 residues: CASSQLQGATNEKLFF. The CDR3 bases are TGCGCCAGCAGCCAACTCCAGGGGGCGACTAATGAAAAACTGTTTTTT.

The V and J genes are TRBV7-2 and TRBJ2-1; no reliable D call. CDR1 is SGHTA, CDR2 FQGNSA, per germline. The germline V and J ends were trimmed by 3 bases and 0 bases, with 9 bases remaining between them. CDR3 length: 15 amino acids. This CDR3 reads CASSFDLGSYNEQFF. As DNA, the CDR3 is TGTGCCAGCAGCTTTGACTTGGGCTCCTACAATGAGCAGTTCTTC. The variable domain in full, with the rest retrieved from reference TRBV7-2 and TRBJ2-1, is GAGVSQSPSNKVTEKGKDVELRCDPISGHTALYWYRQSLGQGLEFLIYFQGNSAPDKSGLPSDRFSAERTGGSVSTLTIQRTQQEDSAVYLCASSFDLGSYNEQFFGPGTRLTVL.

V is TRBV27 and J is TRBJ2-7; TRBD1 matches at 9 bases. This CDR3 spans 13 amino acids. The ends lost 2 bases at V and 9 bases at J; junction bases unmatched: 5. Germline-derived CDR1 and CDR2 are MNHEY and SMNVEV (reference sequence). The CDR3 DNA sequence: TGTGCCAGCAGTTTAGGGGGACAGGGTCCGCAGTACGTC. Its translation is CASSLGGQGPQYV.

The rearrangement joins TRBV5-5 to TRBJ2-7; D remains unclear. The CDR3 sequence is 13 residues long. The V gene lost 2 bases and the J gene lost 7 bases, with 13 bases spanning the gap. From germline, CDR1 is SGHKS and CDR2 YYEKEE (reference sequence). This CDR3 reads CASSFSLFFEQYV. Written as DNA, the CDR3 is TGTGCCAGCAGCTTTTCACTGTTCTTTGAGCAGTACGTC.

Only one count was recorded for this clone. The genes are TRBV27 and TRBJ1-6; D perhaps matches TRBD1 (5 bases). The CDR3 runs 15 residues. Germline CDR1 reads MNHEY; CDR2 reads SMNVEV (reference sequence). V was cut by 5 bases and J by 8 bases, with 16 bases left in between. The CDR3: CASSPLGRADSPLHF. CDR3 coding DNA: TGTGCCAGCAGTCCGCTGGGCAGGGCGGATTCACCCCTCCACTTT.

The CDR3 DNA is TGTGCCAGCAGCCCTCTCCGACCGGGACAGACTAACACCGGGGAGCTGTTTTTT. Residues: CASSPLRPGQTNTGELFF. The V and J genes are TRBV7-8 and TRBJ2-2; 7 positions match TRBD1. J was trimmed by 2 bases and V by 5 bases; bases with no gene match: 14. The length of the CDR3 is 18 residues. CDR1 SGHVS and CDR2 FQNEAQ come from the germline V gene.

V and J are TRBV30 and TRBJ2-1, with TRBD1 identical over 8 bases. This CDR3 has 15 residues. Germline V CDR1 and CDR2: GTSNPN, SVGIG (reference sequence). J gave up 3 bases and V 2 bases, and 6 bases lay outside the gene matches. For the CDR3, the DNA is TGTGCCTGGAGTAACCAGGGACAGGACTACAATGAGCAGTTCTTC. Residues: CAWSNQGQDYNEQFF.

This clone has a single count. This chain links TRBV10-1 with TRBJ1-1; the D is unclear. This CDR3 comprises 13 residues. V was trimmed by 4 bases and J by 0 bases, leaving 6 bases between them. CDR1 is WNHNN, CDR2 SYGVQD, per germline (reference sequence). CDR3 coding DNA: TGCGCCAGCAGTGGGGCTGTGAACACTGAAGCTTTCTTT. Translated: CASSGAVNTEAFF.

This clone showed up just once. The genes are TRBV10-1 and TRBJ1-3; D remains unclear. The V end was cut by 3 bases, the J end by 2 bases, with 8 bases between. This CDR3 has 14 amino acids. Germline CDR1 is WNHNN and CDR2 is SYGVQD (reference sequence). CDR3 sequence: CASSEGGTGNTIYF. The CDR3 coding sequence is TGCGCCAGCAGTGAAGGAGGGACTGGAAACACCATATATTTT.

This rearrangement joins TRBV30 to TRBJ1-2; D might be TRBD1 (6 bases). The germline V gene has CDR1 GTSNPN and CDR2 SVGIG (reference sequence). The CDR3 extends over 15 amino acids. V was pared by 0 bases and J by 6 bases, with 17 bases between. For the CDR3, the DNA is TGTGCCTGGAGTGTATGGGCAGGGGAGGGAAATGGCTACACCTTC. It translates to CAWSVWAGEGNGYTF.

V gene TRBV5-4 combines with J gene TRBJ2-3; tentatively, D is TRBD2 (6 bases). Trimming cost V 0 bases and J 1 base, with 12 bases left between them. From germline, CDR1 is SGHNT and CDR2 YYREEE (reference sequence). The CDR3 length is 16 residues. CDR3 DNA: TGTGCCAGCAGCTTGGCGCGGGACCTAGGCACAGATACGCAGTATTTT. Translating gives CASSLARDLGTDTQYF.

The rearrangement uses TRBV28 and TRBJ1-3; D is perhaps TRBD1 (5 bases). V shed 6 bases and J shed 5 bases, with 17 bases lying between them. The V gene's germline CDR1 is MDHEN and CDR2 SYDVKM. The CDR3 sequence is 15 residues long. The CDR3 is CASSTGGSARNTIYF. The CDR3 coding sequence is TGTGCCAGCAGCACCGGGGGGTCTGCTCGAAACACCATATATTTT. The complete variable domain, with remaining parts taken from reference TRBV28 and TRBJ1-3, reads DVKVTQSSRYLVKRTGEKVFLECVQDMDHENMFWYRQDPGLGLRLIYFSYDVKMKEKGDIPEGYSVSREKKERFSLILESASTNQTSMYLCASSTGGSARNTIYFGEGSWLTVV.

The chain joins TRBV9 to TRBJ2-3, with 8 bases that match TRBD2. Germline CDR1 is SGDLS and CDR2 is YYNGEE. J lost 1 base, V lost 3 bases, and 13 bases had no gene match. CDR3 length: 18 residues. The CDR3 DNA sequence: TGTGCCAGCAGCGCCCAATCTAGGTCACTAGCGGGCACAGATACGCAGTATTTT. Translation gives CASSAQSRSLAGTDTQYF.

The CDR3 DNA reads TGTGCCAGCAGCCTCCGGGACAGCTACGAGCAGTACTTC. Translation gives CASSLRDSYEQYF. The chain couples TRBV3-1 (or the pseudogene TRBV3-2) to TRBJ2-7, with 7 nucleotides matching TRBD1. CDR1 is LGHDT, CDR2 YNNKEL, per germline (reference sequence). The CDR3 extends over 13 amino acids. V trimming: 4 bases; J trimming: 3 bases; junction bases outside the gene matches: 3.

The V gene is TRBV27, the J gene TRBJ2-5, with 8 bases that match TRBD1. The V segment lost 5 bases and the J segment 5 bases; nucleotides outside the gene matches: 10. CDR3 length: 15 amino acids. Germline CDR1 and CDR2: MNHEY and SMNVEV (reference sequence). DNA of the CDR3: TGTGCCAGCAGTCTCGGACAGGGAAGGGTTGAGACCCAGTACTTC. Residues: CASSLGQGRVETQYF.

The gene calls are TRBV10-2 and TRBJ2-7, with 7 bases matching TRBD2. Trimming at V came to 10 bases and at J to 3 bases, leaving 15 bases not matched to a gene. Germline V gene sequence: CDR1 WSHSY, CDR2 SAAADI. This CDR3 is 15 amino acids long. CDR3 sequence reads: CATTNPGRGIYEQYV. The CDR3 nucleotides are TGCGCCACCACTAACCCTGGGAGGGGAATCTACGAGCAGTACGTC.

This rearrangement joins TRBV7-2 to TRBJ1-5; D perhaps matches TRBD1 (6 bases). Germline V CDR1 and CDR2: SGHTA, FQGNSA. The CDR3 is 15 residues long. The ends were cut back, 2 bases at V and 6 bases at J, with 14 bases in the middle. For the CDR3, the DNA is TGTGCCAGCAGCTTAAATCGGGGGGGCGTTCAGCCCCAGCATTTT. This encodes CASSLNRGGVQPQHF. The full variable domain, in which reference TRBV7-2 and TRBJ1-5 provide the parts outside the CDR3, is GAGVSQSPSNKVTEKGKDVELRCDPISGHTALYWYRQSLGQGLEFLIYFQGNSAPDKSGLPSDRFSAERTGGSVSTLTIQRTQQEDSAVYLCASSLNRGGVQPQHFGDGTRLSIL.

This clone appeared a few times. The chain recombines TRBV7-2 with TRBJ2-3; D not certain. Germline V gene data show CDR1 as SGHTA and CDR2 as FQGNSA. This CDR3 is built from 12 residues. Trimming took off 5 bases at V and 0 bases at J, with 3 bases between the two ends. CDR3 in amino acids: CASSPSTDTQYF. CDR3 DNA sequence: TGTGCCAGCAGCCCTAGCACAGATACGCAGTATTTT.

In its sample, this clone was seen a few times. V and J are TRBV27 and TRBJ2-1; possibly TRBD1 for D (8 bases). Germline V CDR1 and CDR2: MNHEY, SMNVEV (reference sequence). This CDR3 is 14 amino acids long. V was trimmed by 11 bases and J by 7 bases, leaving 21 bases between them. DNA for the CDR3: TGTGCCTTATCGGTCCTACAGGGGGGGAATGAGCAGTTCTTC. This translates into CALSVLQGGNEQFF.

This chain links TRBV24-1 with TRBJ2-7; 11 nucleotides line up with TRBD2. Germline-derived CDR1 and CDR2 are KGHDR and SFDVKD. V dropped 8 bases and J dropped 6; count of bases not matched to a gene: 14. This CDR3 is built from 16 residues. CDR3 coding DNA: TGTGCCACCACGAGAAGAACTAGCGGGAGTTCCGGCGAGCAGTACGTC. Its translation: CATTRRTSGSSGEQYV.

This clone was observed once. The CDR3 is CASSSVSQSEGKGNTEAFF. The CDR3 DNA follows: TGCGCCAGCTCCTCAGTCTCCCAGTCGGAGGGTAAGGGGAACACTGAAGCTTTCTTT. V and J are TRBV23-1 and TRBJ1-1; no clear D. TRBV23-1 is an open reading frame, and its role is uncertain. The CDR3 runs 19 residues. Trimming stripped 8 bases from V and 1 base from J, with 29 bases between.

The chain has TRBV7-8 and TRBJ2-1; no reliable D call. There are 13 residues in the CDR3. V shed 4 bases and J shed 3 bases, with 7 bases lying between them. CDR1 and CDR2 from the germline V gene are SGHVS and FQNEAQ. CDR3 bases: TGTGCCAGCAGCTCCACTGACTACAATGAGCAGTTCTTC. Encoded protein: CASSSTDYNEQFF.

This clone has only one observation. This sequence joins TRBV5-6 and TRBJ2-7; 10 nucleotides align to TRBD1. This CDR3 region has 16 residues. With 4 bases clipped from V and 2 bases from J, the junction kept 9 bases outside the gene matches. The germline CDR1 and CDR2 sequences are SGHDT and YYEEEE. CDR3 nucleotides: TGTGCCAGCAGCGGGGGACAGGGGAACCCGACCTACGAGCAGTACTTC. Its protein product is CASSGGQGNPTYEQYF.

This chain uses TRBV2 with TRBJ1-6; no firm D call. The CDR3 is 13 residues long. Per germline, CDR1 SNHLY and CDR2 FYNNEI. Trimming took off 8 bases at V and 8 bases at J, with 13 bases between the two ends. The CDR3 loop reads CASVKAGDSPLHF. CDR3 coding DNA: TGTGCCAGCGTTAAGGCAGGCGATTCACCCCTCCACTTT.

The chain links TRBV19 to TRBJ2-5, with 9 bases matching TRBD1. The CDR3 has 15 residues. The J segment lost 4 bases and the V segment lost 9 bases, leaving 12 bases of the junction unmatched. Germline V CDR1 and CDR2: LNHDA, SQIVND (reference sequence). The CDR3 spells CASSPGTGKGETQYF. The DNA of the CDR3 is TGTGCCAGCTCCCCGGGGACAGGGAAGGGAGAGACCCAGTACTTC.

This rearrangement joins TRBV27 to TRBJ2-7, with 8 bases that match TRBD2. V gave up 2 bases and J gave up 4 bases; unmatched junction bases: 1. The CDR3 length is 13 residues. From germline, CDR1 is MNHEY and CDR2 SMNVEV (reference sequence). The CDR3 region is CASSLREGYEQYV. In nucleotides, the CDR3 is TGTGCCAGCAGTTTACGGGAGGGGTACGAGCAGTACGTC.

The V call is TRBV21-1, the J call TRBJ2-7; the listed D gene, TRBD1, was not tested against the DNA. TRBV21-1 is an annotated pseudogene. The CDR3 consists of 20 residues. CDR3 in DNA: TGTGCCAGCAGCAAGAAAAGGGGATCCCACAGGGGATCACCGATTGGCGAGCAGTACGTC. Translation gives CASSKKRGSHRGSPIGEQYV.

The chain has TRBV7-9 and TRBJ2-5; 7 positions agree with TRBD2. The CDR3 runs to 15 residues. J was trimmed by 5 bases and V by 1 base; bases with no gene match: 7. Per germline, CDR1 SEHNR and CDR2 FQNEAQ (reference sequence). The CDR3: CASSLVPRGSETQYF. CDR3 in DNA: TGTGCCAGCAGCTTAGTTCCGCGGGGGTCGGAGACCCAGTACTTC.

DNA for the CDR3: TGTGCCAGCAGAAGGGACAGGGGGTATGACACTGAAGCTTTCTTT. Encoded protein: CASRRDRGYDTEAFF. This chain joins TRBV3-1 (or the pseudogene TRBV3-2) and TRBJ1-1; 11 nucleotides align to TRBD1. The germline CDR1 and CDR2 sequences are LGHDT and YNNKEL (reference sequence). The CDR3 extends over 15 amino acids. Losses at the gene ends were 6 bases for V and 3 bases for J; bases not matched to a gene: 6.

This clone was seen a handful of times. Other DNA sequences from this sample encode an identical CDR3 as well. J is TRBJ1-2 and V is TRBV12-3 or TRBV12-4; 7 positions agree with TRBD1. This CDR3 is 13 amino acids long. The trim removed 1 base at V and 8 bases at J, leaving 4 bases unmatched. The CDR3, as DNA: TGTGCCAGCAGTTTAGGACAGGGCAGCGGCTACACCTTC. It specifies CASSLGQGSGYTF.

J is TRBJ2-3 and V is TRBV15; 8 nucleotides agree with TRBD1. Trimming at V came to 3 bases and at J to 1 base, leaving 6 bases not matched to a gene. CDR1 is LNHNV, CDR2 YYDKDF, per germline (reference sequence). The CDR3 is 16 residues long. The CDR3 loop reads CATSSPDRVGTDTQYF. The CDR3 DNA reads TGTGCCACCAGCAGTCCGGACAGGGTAGGCACAGATACGCAGTATTTT.

The rearrangement joins TRBV15 to TRBJ2-2; 10 bases align to TRBD2. The germline gives CDR1 LNHNV, CDR2 YYDKDF (reference sequence). V trimming: 8 bases; J trimming: 6 bases; junction bases outside the gene matches: 9. The CDR3 is made up of 15 amino acids. Here the CDR3 DNA reads TGTGCCACCGGCCGACAGCGGGGGGGAGCCGGGGAGCTGTTTTTT. Residues: CATGRQRGGAGELFF.